The present TCR beta chain was sequenced within a study of cytomegalovirus exposure and HLA in healthy donors. The overall study: Inside one of the first data releases sat around 80 million unique TCRs taken from HLA-typed donors.

With 2 bases removed from V and 0 bases from J, the gap between germline ends came to 12 bases. The V gene's germline CDR1 is SQVTM and CDR2 ANQGSEA. The CDR3 is made up of 15 amino acids. Amplification used 60 Vbeta primers and 13 Jbeta primers. The repertoire was sequenced with immunoSEQ multiplex PCR; TCRdb's copy has only in-frame clones and lacks some. The table records around 110,000 clones, approximately 73% of them present only once. The rearrangement uses TRBV29-1 and TRBJ2-3, with D possibly being TRBD2 (6 bases). The receptor was derived from a man aged 25-40 years in good health and CMV-seronegative. The sample comprised PBMCs. The CDR3: CSVESWDSSTDTQYF. The CDR3 DNA follows: TGCAGCGTTGAATCTTGGGACTCTAGCACAGATACGCAGTATTTT.